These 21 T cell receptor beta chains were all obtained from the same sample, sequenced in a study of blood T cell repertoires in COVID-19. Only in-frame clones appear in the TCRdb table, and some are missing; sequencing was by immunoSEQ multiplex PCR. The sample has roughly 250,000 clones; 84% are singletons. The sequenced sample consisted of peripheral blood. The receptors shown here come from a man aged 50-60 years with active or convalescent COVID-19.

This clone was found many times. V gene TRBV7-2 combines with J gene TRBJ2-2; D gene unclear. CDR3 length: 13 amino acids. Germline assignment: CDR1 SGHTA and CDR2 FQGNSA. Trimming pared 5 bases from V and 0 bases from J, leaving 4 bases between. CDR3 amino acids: CASSRSNTGELFF. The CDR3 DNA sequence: TGTGCCAGCAGCCGGTCGAACACCGGGGAGCTGTTTTTT.

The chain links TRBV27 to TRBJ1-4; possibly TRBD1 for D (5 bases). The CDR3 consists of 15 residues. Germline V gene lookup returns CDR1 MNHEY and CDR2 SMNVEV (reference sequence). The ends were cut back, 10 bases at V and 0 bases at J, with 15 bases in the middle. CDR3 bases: TGTGCCACCTGCGCTTCGGGGGCAACTAATGAAAAACTGTTTTTT. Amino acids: CATCASGATNEKLFF.

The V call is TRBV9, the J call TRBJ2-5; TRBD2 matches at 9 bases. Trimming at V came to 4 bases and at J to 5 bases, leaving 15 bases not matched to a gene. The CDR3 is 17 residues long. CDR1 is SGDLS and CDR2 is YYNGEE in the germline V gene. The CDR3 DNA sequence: TGTGCCAGCAGCCCTCGGCCGATTGCGGGGGGGAATGAGACCCAGTACTTC. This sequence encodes CASSPRPIAGGNETQYF. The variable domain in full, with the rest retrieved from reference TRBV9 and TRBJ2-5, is DSGVTQTPKHLITATGQRVTLRCSPRSGDLSVYWYQQSLDQGLQFLIQYYNGEERAKGNILERFSAQQFPDLHSELNLSSLELGDSALYFCASSPRPIAGGNETQYFGPGTRLLVL.

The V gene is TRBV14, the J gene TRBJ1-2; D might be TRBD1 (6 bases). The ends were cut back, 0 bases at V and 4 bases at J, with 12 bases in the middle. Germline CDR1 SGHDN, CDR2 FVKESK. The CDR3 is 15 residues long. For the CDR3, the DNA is TGTGCCAGCAGCCAAGATGCCCGCAGGGGCTATGGCTACACCTTC. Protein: CASSQDARRGYGYTF.

CDR3 in DNA: TGTGCCAGCAGCCCAAGTCTAGCGGGGTCGAACGAGCAGTACTTC. Residues: CASSPSLAGSNEQYF. This chain links TRBV27 with TRBJ2-7; 9 bases agree with TRBD2. Germline V gene data show CDR1 as MNHEY and CDR2 as SMNVEV (reference sequence). CDR3 length: 15 amino acids. V shed 6 bases, J shed 5 bases, and the junction held 11 bases outside the gene matches.

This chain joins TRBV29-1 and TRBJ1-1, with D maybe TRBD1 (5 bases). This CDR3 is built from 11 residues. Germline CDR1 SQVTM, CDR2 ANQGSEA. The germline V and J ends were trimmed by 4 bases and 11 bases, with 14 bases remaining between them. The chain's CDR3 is CSVVWGLAAFF. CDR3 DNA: TGCAGCGTTGTGTGGGGACTGGCCGCTTTCTTT.

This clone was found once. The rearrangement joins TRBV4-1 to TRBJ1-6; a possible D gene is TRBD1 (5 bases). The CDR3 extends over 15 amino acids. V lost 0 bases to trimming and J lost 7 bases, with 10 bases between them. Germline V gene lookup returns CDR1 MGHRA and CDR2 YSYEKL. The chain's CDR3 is CASSQDLAGNSPLHF. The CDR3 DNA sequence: TGCGCCAGCAGCCAAGATCTGGCAGGGAATTCACCCCTCCACTTT.

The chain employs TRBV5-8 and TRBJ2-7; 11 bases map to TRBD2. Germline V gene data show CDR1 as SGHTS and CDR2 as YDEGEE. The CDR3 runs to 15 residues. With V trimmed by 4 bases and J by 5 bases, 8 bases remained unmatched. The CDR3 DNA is TGTGCCAGCAGCGATATAGCGGGGGGGCCCCACGAGCAGTACTTC. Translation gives CASSDIAGGPHEQYF.

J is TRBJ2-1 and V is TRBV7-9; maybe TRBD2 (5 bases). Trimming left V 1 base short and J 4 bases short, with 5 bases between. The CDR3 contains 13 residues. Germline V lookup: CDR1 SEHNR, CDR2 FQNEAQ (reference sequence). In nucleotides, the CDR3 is TGTGCCAGCAGCTTAGGGGAGTACAATGAGCAGTTCTTC. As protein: CASSLGEYNEQFF. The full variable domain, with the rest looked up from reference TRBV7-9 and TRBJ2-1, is DTGVSQNPRHKITKRGQNVTFRCDPISEHNRLYWYRQTLGQGPEFLTYFQNEAQLEKSRLLSDRFSAERPKGSFSTLEIQRTEQGDSAMYLCASSLGEYNEQFFGPGTRLTVL.

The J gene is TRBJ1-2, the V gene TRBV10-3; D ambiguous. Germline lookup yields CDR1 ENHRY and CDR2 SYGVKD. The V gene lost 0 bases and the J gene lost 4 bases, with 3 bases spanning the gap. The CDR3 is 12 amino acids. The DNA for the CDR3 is TGTGCCATCAGTGAGTCCAGCTATGGCTACACCTTC. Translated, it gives CAISESSYGYTF.

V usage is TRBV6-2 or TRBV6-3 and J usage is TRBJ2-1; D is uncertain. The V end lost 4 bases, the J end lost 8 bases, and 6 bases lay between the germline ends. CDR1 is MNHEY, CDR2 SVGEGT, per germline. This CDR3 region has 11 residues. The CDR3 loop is CASSSHDEQFF. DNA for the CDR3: TGTGCCAGCAGTTCACACGATGAGCAGTTCTTC.

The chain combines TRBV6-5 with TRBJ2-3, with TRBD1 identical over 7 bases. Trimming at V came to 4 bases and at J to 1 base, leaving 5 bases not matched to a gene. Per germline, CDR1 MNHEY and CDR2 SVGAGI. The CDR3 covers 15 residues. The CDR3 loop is CASSLNRGGTDTQYF. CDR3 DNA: TGTGCCAGCAGTTTGAACAGGGGAGGCACAGATACGCAGTATTTT.

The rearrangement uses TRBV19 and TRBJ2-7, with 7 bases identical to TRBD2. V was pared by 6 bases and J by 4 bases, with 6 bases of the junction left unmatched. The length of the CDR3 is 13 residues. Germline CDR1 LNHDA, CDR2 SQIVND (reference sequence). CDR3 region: CASSGRQGYEQYF. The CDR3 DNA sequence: TGTGCCAGTAGCGGGAGGCAGGGTTACGAGCAGTACTTC.

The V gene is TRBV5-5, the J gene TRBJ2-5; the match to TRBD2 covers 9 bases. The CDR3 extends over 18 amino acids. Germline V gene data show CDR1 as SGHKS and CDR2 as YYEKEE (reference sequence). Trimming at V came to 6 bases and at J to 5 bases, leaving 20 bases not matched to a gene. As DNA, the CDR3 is TGTGCCAGCACCGTCGTTCTCGCGGGGGGGGCGGGAGGTGAGACCCAGTACTTC. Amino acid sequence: CASTVVLAGGAGGETQYF.

The CDR3 nucleotides read TGTGCCATCAGAAAACAGGGGATGGGGACTGAAGCTTTCTTT. It encodes CAIRKQGMGTEAFF. The rearrangement joins TRBV10-3 to TRBJ1-1, with 7 bases lining up with TRBD1. The CDR3 runs to 14 residues. CDR1 ENHRY and CDR2 SYGVKD come from the germline V gene. V trimming: 6 bases; J trimming: 5 bases; junction bases outside the gene matches: 9.

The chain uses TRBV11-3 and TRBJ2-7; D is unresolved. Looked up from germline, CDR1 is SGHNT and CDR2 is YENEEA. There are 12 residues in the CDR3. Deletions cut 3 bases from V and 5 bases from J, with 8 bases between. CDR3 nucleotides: TGTGCCAGCAGCTTGAGGTCAAACGAGCAGTACTTC. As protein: CASSLRSNEQYF.

For the CDR3, the DNA is TGTGCCAGCAGCCCACCTCTCTGGGAGGCTGGGGCCAACGTCCTGACTTTC. As protein: CASSPPLWEAGANVLTF. The V gene is TRBV3-1 (or the pseudogene TRBV3-2), the J gene TRBJ2-6; D may be TRBD2 (6 bases). Germline V gene sequence: CDR1 LGHDT, CDR2 YNNKEL (reference sequence). Trimming removed 4 bases from V and 2 bases from J, with 15 bases in between. The CDR3 spans 17 residues.

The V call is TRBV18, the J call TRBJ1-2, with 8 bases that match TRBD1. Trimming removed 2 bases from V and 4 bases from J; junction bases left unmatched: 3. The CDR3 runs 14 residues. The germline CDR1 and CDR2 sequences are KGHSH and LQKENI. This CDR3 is CASSPSTGGYGYTF. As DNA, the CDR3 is TGTGCCAGCTCACCAAGCACAGGGGGCTATGGCTACACCTTC.

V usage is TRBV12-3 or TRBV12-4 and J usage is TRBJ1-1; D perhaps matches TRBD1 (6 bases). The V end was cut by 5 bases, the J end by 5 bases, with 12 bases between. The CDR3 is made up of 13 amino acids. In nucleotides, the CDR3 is TGTGCCAGCAGTCCCCAAACAGGGACTGAAGCTTTCTTT. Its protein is CASSPQTGTEAFF.

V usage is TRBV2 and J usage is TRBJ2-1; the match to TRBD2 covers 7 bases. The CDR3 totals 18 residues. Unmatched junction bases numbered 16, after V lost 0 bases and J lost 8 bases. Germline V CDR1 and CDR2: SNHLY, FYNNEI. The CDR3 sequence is CASSEARVEAGFLYEQFF. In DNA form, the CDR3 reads TGTGCCAGCAGTGAAGCGCGGGTTGAAGCGGGGTTTTTGTATGAGCAGTTCTTC.

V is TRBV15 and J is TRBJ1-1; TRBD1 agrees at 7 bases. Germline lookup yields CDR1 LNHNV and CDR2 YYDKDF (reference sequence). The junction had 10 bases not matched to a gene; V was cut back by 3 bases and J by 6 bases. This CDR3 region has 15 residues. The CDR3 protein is CATSSKGRGLAEAFF. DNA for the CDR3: TGTGCCACCAGCAGTAAGGGCAGGGGGTTGGCTGAAGCTTTCTTT.